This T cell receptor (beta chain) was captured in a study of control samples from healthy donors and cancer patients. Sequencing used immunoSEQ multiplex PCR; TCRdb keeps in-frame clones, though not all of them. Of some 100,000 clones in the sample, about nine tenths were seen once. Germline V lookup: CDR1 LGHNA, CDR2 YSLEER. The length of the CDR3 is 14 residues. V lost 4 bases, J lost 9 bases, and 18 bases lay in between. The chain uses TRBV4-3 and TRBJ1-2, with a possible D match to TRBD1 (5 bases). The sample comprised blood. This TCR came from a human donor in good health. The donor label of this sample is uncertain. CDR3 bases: TGCGCCAGCAGCCCCTCCAGGCGTGGGGGGAGCTACACCTTC. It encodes CASSPSRRGGSYTF.